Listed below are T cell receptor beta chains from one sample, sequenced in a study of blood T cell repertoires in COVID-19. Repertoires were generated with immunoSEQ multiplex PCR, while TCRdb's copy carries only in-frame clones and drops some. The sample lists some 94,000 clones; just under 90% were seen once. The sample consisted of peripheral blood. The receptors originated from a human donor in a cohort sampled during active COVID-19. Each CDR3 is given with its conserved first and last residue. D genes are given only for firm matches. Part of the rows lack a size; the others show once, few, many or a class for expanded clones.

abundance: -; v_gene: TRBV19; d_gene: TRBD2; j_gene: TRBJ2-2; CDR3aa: CASSIAGGRAIGELFF; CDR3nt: TGTGCCAGTAGTATCGCCGGCGGGAGGGCAATCGGGGAGCTGTTTTTT
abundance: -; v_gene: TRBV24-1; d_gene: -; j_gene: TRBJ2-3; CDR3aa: CATRGVGTQNDADTQYF; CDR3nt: TGTGCCACCCGCGGGGTAGGGACTCAAAATGACGCAGATACGCAGTATTTT
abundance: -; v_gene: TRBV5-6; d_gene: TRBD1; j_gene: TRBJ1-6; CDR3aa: CASSFGQGASPLHF; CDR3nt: TGTGCCAGCAGCTTCGGGCAGGGGGCTTCACCCCTCCACTTT
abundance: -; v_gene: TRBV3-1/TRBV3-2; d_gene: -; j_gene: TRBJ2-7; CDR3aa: CASSHGLAGGEQYF; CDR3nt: TGTGCCAGCAGCCATGGGCTGGCGGGTGGAGAGCAGTACTTC
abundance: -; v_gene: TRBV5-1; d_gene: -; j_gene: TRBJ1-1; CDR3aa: CASGRVNTEAFF; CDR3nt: TGCGCCAGCGGCCGGGTGAACACTGAAGCTTTCTTT
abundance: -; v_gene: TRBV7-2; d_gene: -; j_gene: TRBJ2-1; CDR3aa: CASSLAGSSYNEQFF; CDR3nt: TGTGCCAGCAGCTTAGCGGGGAGCTCCTACAATGAGCAGTTCTTC
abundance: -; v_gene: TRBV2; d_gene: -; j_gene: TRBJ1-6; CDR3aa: CASSGLQGSSYNSPLHF; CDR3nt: TGTGCCAGCAGTGGGTTACAGGGCAGCTCCTATAATTCACCCCTCCACTTT
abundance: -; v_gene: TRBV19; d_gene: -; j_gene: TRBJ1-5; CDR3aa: CATRGGRISNQPQHF; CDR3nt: TGTGCCACCAGGGGTGGGCGGATTAGCAATCAGCCCCAGCATTTT
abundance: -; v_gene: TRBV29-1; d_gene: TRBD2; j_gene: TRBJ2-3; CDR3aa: CSVDWTSPDTQYF; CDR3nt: TGCAGCGTTGATTGGACTAGCCCCGATACGCAGTATTTT
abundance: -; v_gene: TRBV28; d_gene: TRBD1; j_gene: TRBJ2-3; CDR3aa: CASSNPRDRGADTQYF; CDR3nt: TGTGCCAGCAGCAACCCCCGGGACAGGGGAGCGGATACGCAGTATTTT
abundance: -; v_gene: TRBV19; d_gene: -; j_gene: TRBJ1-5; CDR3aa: CASSISRPHQPQHF; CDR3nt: TGTGCCAGTAGTATCTCCAGGCCTCATCAGCCCCAGCATTTT
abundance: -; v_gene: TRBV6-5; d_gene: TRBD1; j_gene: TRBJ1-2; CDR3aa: CASRTGTNYGYTF; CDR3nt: TGTGCCAGCAGGACAGGGACTAACTATGGCTACACCTTC
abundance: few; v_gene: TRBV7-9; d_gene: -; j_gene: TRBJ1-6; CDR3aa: CASSSGNTYNSPLHF; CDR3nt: TGTGCCAGCAGCTCAGGGAATACCTATAATTCACCCCTCCACTTT
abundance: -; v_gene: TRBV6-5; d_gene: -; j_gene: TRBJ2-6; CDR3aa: CASRTTSSGANVLTF; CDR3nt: TGTGCCAGCAGAACCACAAGCTCTGGGGCCAACGTCCTGACTTTC
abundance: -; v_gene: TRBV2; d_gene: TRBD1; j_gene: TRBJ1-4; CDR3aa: CASKEQPKTGPLEKLFF; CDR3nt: TGTGCCAGCAAAGAACAACCAAAGACAGGGCCTTTGGAAAAACTGTTTTTT
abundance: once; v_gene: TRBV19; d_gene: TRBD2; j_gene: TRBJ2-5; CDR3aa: CASSGLAGGPETQYF; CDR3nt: TGTGCCAGTAGCGGACTAGCGGGGGGCCCAGAGACCCAGTACTTC
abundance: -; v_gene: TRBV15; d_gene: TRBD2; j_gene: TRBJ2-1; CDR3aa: CATSRDLSGRANEQFF; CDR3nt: TGTGCCACCAGCAGAGATCTTAGCGGGAGGGCCAATGAGCAGTTCTTC
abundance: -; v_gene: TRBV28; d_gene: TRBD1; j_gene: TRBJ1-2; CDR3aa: CASRISGQSFYGYTF; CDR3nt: TGTGCCAGCAGAATTTCGGGACAGTCCTTCTATGGCTACACCTTC
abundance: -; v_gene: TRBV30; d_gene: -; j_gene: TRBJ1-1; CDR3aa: CAWNPGDNTEAFF; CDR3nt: TGTGCCTGGAATCCAGGGGATAACACTGAAGCTTTCTTT
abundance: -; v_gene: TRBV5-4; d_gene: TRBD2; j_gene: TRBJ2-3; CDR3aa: CASSLASGGFTDTQYF; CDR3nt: TGTGCCAGCAGCTTAGCTAGCGGGGGGTTTACAGATACGCAGTATTTT
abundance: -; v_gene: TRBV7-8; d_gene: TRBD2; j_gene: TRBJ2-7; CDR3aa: CASSTSLAGVSEQYF; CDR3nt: TGTGCCAGCAGCACCTCCCTAGCGGGAGTCTCCGAGCAGTACTTC
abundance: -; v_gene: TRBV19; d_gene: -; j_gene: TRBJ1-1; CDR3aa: CASAHRVPNTEAFF; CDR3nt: TGTGCCAGCGCGCACAGGGTACCAAACACTGAAGCTTTCTTT
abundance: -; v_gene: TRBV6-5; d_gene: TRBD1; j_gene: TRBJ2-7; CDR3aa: CATGQGNEQYF; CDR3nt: TGTGCCACCGGACAGGGTAACGAGCAGTACTTC
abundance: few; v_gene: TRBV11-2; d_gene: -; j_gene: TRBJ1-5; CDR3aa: CASSTSVGGGREPQHF; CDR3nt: TGTGCCAGCAGCACCTCCGTTGGGGGGGGTCGGGAGCCCCAGCATTTT
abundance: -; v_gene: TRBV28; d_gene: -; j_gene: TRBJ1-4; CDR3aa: CASRLPGGNRGKLFF; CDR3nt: TGTGCCAGCAGGCTTCCGGGGGGAAATAGGGGGAAACTGTTTTTT
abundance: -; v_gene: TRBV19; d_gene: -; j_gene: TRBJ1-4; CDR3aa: CASRRSGATNEKLFF; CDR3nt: TGTGCCAGTAGAAGGAGTGGAGCAACTAATGAAAAACTGTTTTTT
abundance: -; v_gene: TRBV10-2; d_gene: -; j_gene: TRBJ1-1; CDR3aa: CASSDPLMGGMNTEAFF; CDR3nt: TGCGCCAGCAGTGACCCCTTAATGGGAGGAATGAACACTGAAGCTTTCTTT
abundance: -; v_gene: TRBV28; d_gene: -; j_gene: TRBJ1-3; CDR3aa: CASTPYSSHAGNTIYF; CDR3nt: TGTGCCAGCACCCCATATAGTAGCCACGCTGGAAACACCATATATTTT
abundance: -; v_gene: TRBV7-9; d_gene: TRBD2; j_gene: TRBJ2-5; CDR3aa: CAIPGTSGQETQYF; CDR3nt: TGTGCCATACCGGGGACTAGCGGTCAAGAGACCCAGTACTTC
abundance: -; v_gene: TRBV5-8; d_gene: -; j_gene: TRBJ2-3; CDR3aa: CASASPGGSPDTQYF; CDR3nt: TGTGCCAGCGCGTCCCCAGGGGGGTCTCCAGATACGCAGTATTTT
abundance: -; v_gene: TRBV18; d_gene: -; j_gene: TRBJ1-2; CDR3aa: CALSGAGYGYTF; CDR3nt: TGTGCCCTCTCTGGGGCCGGGTATGGCTACACCTTC
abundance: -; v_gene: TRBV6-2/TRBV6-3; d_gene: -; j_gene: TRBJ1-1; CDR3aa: CASSYSVRVASEAFF; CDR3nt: TGTGCCAGCAGTTACTCGGTCAGGGTCGCATCTGAAGCTTTCTTT
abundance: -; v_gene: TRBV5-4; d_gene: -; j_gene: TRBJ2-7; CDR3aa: CASSLDRVYEQYF; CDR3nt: TGTGCCAGCAGCTTGGACAGGGTGTACGAGCAGTACTTC
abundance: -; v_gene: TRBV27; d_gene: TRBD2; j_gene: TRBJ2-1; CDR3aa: CASSPSRTSNEQFF; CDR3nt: TGTGCCAGCAGTCCCTCCCGGACTAGCAATGAGCAGTTCTTC
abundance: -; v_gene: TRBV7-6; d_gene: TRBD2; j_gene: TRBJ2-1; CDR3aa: CASSYLRSSGGQADEQFF; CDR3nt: TGTGCCAGCAGCTACTTGAGATCTAGCGGGGGGCAGGCGGATGAGCAGTTCTTC
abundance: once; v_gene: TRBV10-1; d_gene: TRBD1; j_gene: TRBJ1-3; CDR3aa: CASSEGGQSSGNTIYF; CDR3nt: TGCGCCAGCAGTGAGGGGGGACAGAGCTCTGGAAACACCATATATTTT
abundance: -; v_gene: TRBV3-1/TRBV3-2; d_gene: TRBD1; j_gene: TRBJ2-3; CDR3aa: CASSQDLGTGTHTDTQYF; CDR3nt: TGTGCCAGCAGCCAAGATCTCGGGACAGGGACACACACAGATACGCAGTATTTT
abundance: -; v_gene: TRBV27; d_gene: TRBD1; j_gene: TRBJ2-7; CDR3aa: CASSGTVKTYEQYF; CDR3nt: TGTGCCAGCAGCGGGACAGTCAAAACCTACGAGCAGTACTTC
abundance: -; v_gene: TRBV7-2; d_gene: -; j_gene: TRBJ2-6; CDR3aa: CASSLKIPAGANVLTF; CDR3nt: TGTGCCAGCAGCTTAAAAATACCAGCTGGGGCCAACGTCCTGACTTTC
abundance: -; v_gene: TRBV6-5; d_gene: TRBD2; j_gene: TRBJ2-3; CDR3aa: CASIPSGGTTDTQYF; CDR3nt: TGTGCCAGCATCCCTAGCGGGGGAACCACAGATACGCAGTATTTT
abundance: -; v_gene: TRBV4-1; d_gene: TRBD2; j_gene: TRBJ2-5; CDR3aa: CASRRDWTSGIGGQETQYF; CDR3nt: TGCGCCAGCAGGCGGGACTGGACTAGCGGGATAGGGGGCCAAGAGACCCAGTACTTC
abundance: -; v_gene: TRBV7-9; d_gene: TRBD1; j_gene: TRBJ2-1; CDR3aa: CASSLLDRADNEQFF; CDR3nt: TGTGCCAGCAGCCTACTGGACAGGGCCGACAATGAGCAGTTCTTC
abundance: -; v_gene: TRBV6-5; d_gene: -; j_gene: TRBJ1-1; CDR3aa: CASSNIIRGTEAFF; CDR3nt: TGTGCCAGCAGTAATATAATCCGGGGCACTGAAGCTTTCTTT
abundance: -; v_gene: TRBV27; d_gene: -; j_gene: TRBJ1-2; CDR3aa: CASSLSAGDVHGYTF; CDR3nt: TGTGCCAGCAGTTTATCTGCCGGGGATGTGCATGGCTACACCTTC
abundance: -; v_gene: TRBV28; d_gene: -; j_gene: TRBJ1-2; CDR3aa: CASSLRGGWRSQANYGYTF; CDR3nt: TGTGCCAGCAGTTTAAGGGGGGGATGGAGGTCCCAGGCTAACTATGGCTACACCTTC
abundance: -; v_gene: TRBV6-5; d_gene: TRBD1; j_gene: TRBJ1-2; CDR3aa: CASGTGGALNGYTF; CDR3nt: TGTGCCAGCGGGACAGGGGGCGCATTGAATGGCTACACCTTC
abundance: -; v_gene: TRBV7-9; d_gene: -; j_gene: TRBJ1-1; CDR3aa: CASSLNSGPATEAFF; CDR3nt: TGTGCCAGCAGCTTAAATTCTGGCCCAGCGACTGAAGCTTTCTTT
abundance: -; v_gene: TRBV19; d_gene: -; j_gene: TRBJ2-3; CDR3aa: CASSPEINPSTDTQYF; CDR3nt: TGTGCCAGTAGTCCGGAGATAAATCCTAGCACAGATACGCAGTATTTT
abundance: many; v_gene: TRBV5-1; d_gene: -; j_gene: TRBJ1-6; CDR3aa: CASSLSFEPPLHF; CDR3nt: TGCGCCAGCAGCCTGAGTTTCGAGCCACCCCTCCACTTT
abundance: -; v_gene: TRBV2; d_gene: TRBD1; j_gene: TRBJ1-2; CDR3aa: CASSPGQGGYGYTF; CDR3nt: TGTGCCAGCAGCCCGGGACAGGGAGGCTATGGCTACACCTTC
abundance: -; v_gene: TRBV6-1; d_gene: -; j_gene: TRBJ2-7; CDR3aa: CASSEARGREQYF; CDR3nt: TGTGCCAGCAGTGAAGCGCGGGGCAGGGAGCAGTACTTC
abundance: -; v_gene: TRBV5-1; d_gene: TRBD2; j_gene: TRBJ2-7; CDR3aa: CATQVAGGYEQYF; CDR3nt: TGCGCCACCCAAGTGGCGGGAGGGTACGAGCAGTACTTC
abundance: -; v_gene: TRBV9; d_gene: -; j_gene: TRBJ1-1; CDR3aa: CASSGEDDAAKAFF; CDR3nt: TGTGCCAGCAGCGGAGAAGATGATGCGGCAAAAGCTTTCTTT
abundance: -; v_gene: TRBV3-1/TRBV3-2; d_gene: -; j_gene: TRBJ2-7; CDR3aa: CASSQDQGPFDEQYF; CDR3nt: TGTGCCAGCAGCCAAGACCAGGGGCCCTTCGACGAGCAGTACTTC
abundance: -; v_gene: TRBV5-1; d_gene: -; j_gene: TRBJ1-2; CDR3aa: CASSALSGMSNYGYTF; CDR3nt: TGCGCCAGCAGCGCCCTTAGCGGGATGTCTAACTATGGCTACACCTTC
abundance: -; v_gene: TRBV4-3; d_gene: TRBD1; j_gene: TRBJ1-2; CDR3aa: CASSQVQGGIANYGYTF; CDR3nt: TGCGCCAGCAGCCAAGTACAGGGGGGAATAGCTAACTATGGCTACACCTTC
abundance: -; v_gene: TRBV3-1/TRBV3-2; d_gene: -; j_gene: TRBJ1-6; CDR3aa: CASSQVGANYNSPLHF; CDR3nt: TGTGCCAGCAGCCAAGTAGGGGCGAACTATAATTCACCCCTCCACTTT